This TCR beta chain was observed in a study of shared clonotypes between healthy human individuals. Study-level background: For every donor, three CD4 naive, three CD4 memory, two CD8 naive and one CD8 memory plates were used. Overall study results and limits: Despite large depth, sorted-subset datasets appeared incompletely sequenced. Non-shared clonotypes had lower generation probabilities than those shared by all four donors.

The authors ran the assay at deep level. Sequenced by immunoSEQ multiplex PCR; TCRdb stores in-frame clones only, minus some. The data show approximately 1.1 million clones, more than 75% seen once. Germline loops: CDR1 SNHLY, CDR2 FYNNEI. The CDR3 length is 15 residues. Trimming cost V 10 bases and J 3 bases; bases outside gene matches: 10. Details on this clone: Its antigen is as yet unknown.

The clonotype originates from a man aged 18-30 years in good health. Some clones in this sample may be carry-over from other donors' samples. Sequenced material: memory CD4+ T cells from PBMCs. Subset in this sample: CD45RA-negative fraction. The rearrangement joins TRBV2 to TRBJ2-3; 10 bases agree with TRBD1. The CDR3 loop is CAIPTGGELTDTQYF. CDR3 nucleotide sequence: TGTGCCATCCCGACAGGGGGCGAATTAACAGATACGCAGTATTTT.